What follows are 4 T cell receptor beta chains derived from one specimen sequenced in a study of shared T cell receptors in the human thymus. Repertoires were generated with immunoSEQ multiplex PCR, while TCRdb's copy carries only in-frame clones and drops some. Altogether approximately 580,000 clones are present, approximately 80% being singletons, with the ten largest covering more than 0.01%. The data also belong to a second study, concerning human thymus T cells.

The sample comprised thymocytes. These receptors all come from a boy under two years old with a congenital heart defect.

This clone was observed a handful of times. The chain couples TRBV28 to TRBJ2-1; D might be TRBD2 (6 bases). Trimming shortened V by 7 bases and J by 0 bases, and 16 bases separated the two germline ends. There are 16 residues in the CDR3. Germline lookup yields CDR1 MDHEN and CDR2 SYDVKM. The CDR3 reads CASIGPGENSYNEQFF. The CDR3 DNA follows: TGTGCCAGCATCGGGCCGGGGGAAAACTCCTACAATGAGCAGTTCTTC.

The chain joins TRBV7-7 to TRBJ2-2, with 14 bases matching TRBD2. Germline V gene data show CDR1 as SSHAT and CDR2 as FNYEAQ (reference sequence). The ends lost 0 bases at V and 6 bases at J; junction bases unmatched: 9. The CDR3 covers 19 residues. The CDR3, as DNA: TGTGCCAGCAGCTTAGCGCTGACTAGCGGGAGGGTGAGGTCCGGGGAGCTGTTTTTT. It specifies CASSLALTSGRVRSGELFF.

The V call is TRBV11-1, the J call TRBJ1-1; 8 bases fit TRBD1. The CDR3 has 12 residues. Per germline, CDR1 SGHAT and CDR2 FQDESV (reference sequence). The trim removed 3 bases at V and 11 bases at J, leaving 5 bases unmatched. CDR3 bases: TGTGCCAGCAGCTTGGACAGGGAAGTGGCTTTCTTT. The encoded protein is CASSLDREVAFF.

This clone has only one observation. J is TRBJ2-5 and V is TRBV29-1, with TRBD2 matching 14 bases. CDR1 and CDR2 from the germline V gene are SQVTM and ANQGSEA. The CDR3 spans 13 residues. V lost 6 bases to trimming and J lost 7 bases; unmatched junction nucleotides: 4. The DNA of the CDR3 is TGCAGCGTCGGGACTAGCGGGAGTGGGACCCAGTACTTC. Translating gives CSVGTSGSGTQYF. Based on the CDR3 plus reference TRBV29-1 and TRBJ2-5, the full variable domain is SAVISQKPSRDICQRGTSLTIQCQVDSQVTMMFWYRQQPGQSLTLIATANQGSEATYESGFVIDKFPISRPNLTFSTLTVSNMSPEDSSIYLCSVGTSGSGTQYFGPGTRLLVL.